The next 6 T cell receptor beta chains were all read from a single sample in a study of T cell responses to AZD1222 COVID-19 vaccine. Generated by immunoSEQ multiplex PCR, the TCRdb table keeps only in-frame clones and is missing some. The sample yields 150,000 to 200,000 clones, more than 80% seen once. This specimen was peripheral blood, taken 28 days after the second dose of the MenACWY control vaccine. Every receptor here comes from an adult who received the MenACWY meningococcal vaccine as a control.

The CDR3 reads CASSVGQESYGYTF. The CDR3 coding sequence is TGTGCCAGTAGTGTCGGACAGGAGTCTTATGGCTACACCTTC. The chain is built from TRBV19 and TRBJ1-2; 7 bases are shared with TRBD1. CDR1 and CDR2 from the germline V gene are LNHDA and SQIVND (reference sequence). J gave up 5 bases and V 5 bases, and 8 bases lay outside the gene matches. CDR3 length equals 14 residues.

The chain employs TRBV4-1 and TRBJ2-3, with TRBD2 matching 13 bases. V lost 1 base, J lost 6 bases, and 4 bases stayed unmatched. Germline-derived CDR1 and CDR2 are MGHRA and YSYEKL. The length of the CDR3 is 16 residues. The CDR3 DNA reads TGCGCCAGCAGCCAAGTTATGACTAGCGGGAGGGATACGCAGTATTTT. Protein product: CASSQVMTSGRDTQYF.

V and J are TRBV5-1 and TRBJ2-5, with a possible D match to TRBD1 (5 bases). CDR3 size: 15 residues. Germline CDR1 SGHRS, CDR2 YFSETQ. The V and J ends lost 2 bases and 3 bases respectively, with 14 bases between them. The CDR3 region is CASSFYRLNEETQYF. The CDR3 DNA sequence: TGCGCCAGCAGCTTTTACAGGTTGAATGAAGAGACCCAGTACTTC. Together with reference TRBV5-1 and TRBJ2-5, the CDR3 gives the full variable domain: KAGVTQTPRYLIKTRGQQVTLSCSPISGHRSVSWYQQTPGQGLQFLFEYFSETQRNKGNFPGRFSGRQFSNSRSEMNVSTLELGDSALYLCASSFYRLNEETQYFGPGTRLLVL.

This chain links TRBV3-1 (or the pseudogene TRBV3-2) with TRBJ1-2; weak D call: TRBD1 (5 bases). Trimming stripped 0 bases from V and 0 bases from J, with 14 bases between. Germline V CDR1 and CDR2: LGHDT, YNNKEL (reference sequence). The CDR3 is made up of 17 amino acids. In nucleotides, the CDR3 is TGTGCCAGCAGCCAAGATTCCGGGGCCACCGCTAACTATGGCTACACCTTC. It translates to CASSQDSGATANYGYTF.

Concerning this clone: Other DNA sequences of this sample code for an identical CDR3. The chain combines TRBV7-2 with TRBJ2-5; possibly TRBD2 for D (6 bases). The CDR3 is 14 amino acids. CDR1 is SGHTA, CDR2 FQGNSA, per germline. With 3 bases removed from V and 1 base from J, the gap between germline ends came to 9 bases. CDR3 amino acids: CASSFGGPQETQYF. DNA for the CDR3: TGTGCCAGCAGCTTTGGAGGGCCCCAAGAGACCCAGTACTTC.

The chain links TRBV2 to TRBJ2-3; maybe TRBD2 (6 bases). V gave up 9 bases and J gave up 6 bases, with 10 bases separating them. CDR1 is SNHLY and CDR2 is FYNNEI in the germline V gene. The CDR3 has 11 amino acids. The CDR3 nucleotides read TGTGCCAGTCGGGGGAGGGATACGCAGTATTTT. It encodes CASRGRDTQYF.